This T cell receptor (beta chain) was identified during a study of T cells expressing NK-cell markers. The CDR3 length is 15 residues. CDR1 MNHNS and CDR2 SASEGT come from the germline V gene. TCRdb re-called the 5' RACE reads, yielding one record per CDR3 amino acid sequence without DNA. The sample totals more than 400,000 distinct CDR3 sequences; its top ten clones hold about 7.1%. As for this clonotype: Its antigen is undetermined.

Study observations and caveats: Evidence did not settle whether expanded NKG2C+ T cell clones targeted HCMV.

This chain joins TRBV6-1 and TRBJ2-7; the D call of TRBD2 rests on TCRdb alone, since no DNA is present to check it. This receptor was taken from a woman between 18 and 75 years old in good health. The specimen was blood T cells: a sorted CD56 or NKG2C T cell subset, CD4+ or CD8+ T cells, or bulk PBMC T cells (not recorded which). The CDR3 loop is CASSASSGRPYEQYF.